These T cell receptor beta chains were read from a single sample in a study of cytomegalovirus exposure and HLA in healthy donors. Profiling relied on immunoSEQ multiplex PCR, and the TCRdb table lists in-frame clones only, not all of them. The sample lists 160,000 or so clones; 75% to 90% were seen once. Sample: PBMCs. These receptors were obtained from a man aged 25-45 years in good health and CMV-seronegative. Both conserved end residues are part of each CDR3. Clone sizes are given selectively: once, few, many, or a class where the clone is expanded.

v_call	clone_size	j_call	cdr3_aa
TRBV5-6	NA	TRBJ2-7	CASSLEIAGGLPSYEQYF
TRBV7-3	NA	TRBJ2-1	CASASAGGPREQFF
TRBV13	NA	TRBJ1-1	CASSLSRREAFF
TRBV30	NA	TRBJ1-2	CAWSVRRGGGYTF
TRBV7-3	NA	NA	CASSFGGTYEQYF
TRBV27	NA	TRBJ2-3	CASSSGTRRTDTQYF
TRBV28	NA	TRBJ2-2	CASSFRQASTGELFF
TRBV28	once	TRBJ2-1	CASSSDRGSYNEQFF
TRBV5-1	NA	TRBJ1-5	CASSFSGDGNQPQHF
TRBV18	NA	TRBJ1-5	CASSDLEAAGAPNQPQHF
TRBV6-6	NA	TRBJ1-2	CASSYHTGGADGYTF
TRBV5-4	NA	TRBJ2-7	CASRRDSSYEQYF
TRBV5-1	NA	TRBJ2-1	CASSLGSKREYNNEQFF
TRBV9	few	TRBJ2-7	CASSVDVQGAYEQYF
TRBV7-2	NA	TRBJ1-1	CASSLNRAGTEAFF
TRBV11-2	NA	TRBJ2-5	CASSPRRRDPGYEETQYF
TRBV5-6	NA	TRBJ1-2	CASSPAGTGNGYTF